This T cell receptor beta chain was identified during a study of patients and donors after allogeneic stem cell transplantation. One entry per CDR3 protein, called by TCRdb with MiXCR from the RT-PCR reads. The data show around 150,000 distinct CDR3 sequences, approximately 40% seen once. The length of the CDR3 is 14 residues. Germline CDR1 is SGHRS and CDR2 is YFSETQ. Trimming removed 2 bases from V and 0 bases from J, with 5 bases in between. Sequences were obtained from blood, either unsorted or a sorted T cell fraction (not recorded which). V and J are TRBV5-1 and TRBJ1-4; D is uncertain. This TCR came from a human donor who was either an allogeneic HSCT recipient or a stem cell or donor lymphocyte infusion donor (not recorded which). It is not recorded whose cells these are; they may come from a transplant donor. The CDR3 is CASSFDATNEKLFF. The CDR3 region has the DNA TGCGCCAGCAGCTTCGATGCAACTAATGAAAAACTGTTTTTT.